This TCR beta chain was observed in a study of identical twins. The study's findings and limits: Those out-of-frame alpha sequences shared by twins showed an excess of low generation probability.

TCRdb redid the calling of the 5' RACE reads with MiXCR, one entry per CDR3 protein. Of approximately 680,000 distinct CDR3 sequences listed, about 7.6% are singletons. V shed 1 base and J shed 4 bases, with 20 bases lying between them. CDR1 is DFQATT and CDR2 is SNEGSKA in the germline V gene (reference sequence). This CDR3 has 16 amino acids. This clonotype occurred a few times. The antigen is not known. Each donor was a healthy Caucasian. The same specimen was also included in a second study, on yellow fever vaccine responses in identical twins.

The TCR was taken from a woman aged 18-35 years in good health. The chain carries TRBV20-1 and TRBJ2-7, with a weak D call TRBD1 (7 bases). Sequences were obtained from PBMCs. CDR3 protein: CSARAGDSVVGYEQYF. As DNA, the CDR3 is TGCAGTGCTAGAGCGGGGGACAGTGTTGTAGGTTACGAGCAGTACTTC.